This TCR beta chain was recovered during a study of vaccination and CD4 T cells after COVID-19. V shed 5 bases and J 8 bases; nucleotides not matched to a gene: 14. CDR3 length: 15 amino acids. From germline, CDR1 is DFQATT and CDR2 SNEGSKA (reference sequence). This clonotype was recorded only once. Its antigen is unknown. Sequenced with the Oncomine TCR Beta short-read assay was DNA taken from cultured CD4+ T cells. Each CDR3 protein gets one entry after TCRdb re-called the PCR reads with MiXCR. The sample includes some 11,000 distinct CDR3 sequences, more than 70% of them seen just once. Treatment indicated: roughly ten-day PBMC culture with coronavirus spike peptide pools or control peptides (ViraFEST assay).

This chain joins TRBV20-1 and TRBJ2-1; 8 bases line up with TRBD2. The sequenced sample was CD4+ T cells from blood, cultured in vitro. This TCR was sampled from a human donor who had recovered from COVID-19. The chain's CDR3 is CSAWGGEAGAYEQFF. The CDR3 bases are TGCAGTGCTTGGGGTGGGGAAGCGGGAGCATATGAGCAGTTCTTC.